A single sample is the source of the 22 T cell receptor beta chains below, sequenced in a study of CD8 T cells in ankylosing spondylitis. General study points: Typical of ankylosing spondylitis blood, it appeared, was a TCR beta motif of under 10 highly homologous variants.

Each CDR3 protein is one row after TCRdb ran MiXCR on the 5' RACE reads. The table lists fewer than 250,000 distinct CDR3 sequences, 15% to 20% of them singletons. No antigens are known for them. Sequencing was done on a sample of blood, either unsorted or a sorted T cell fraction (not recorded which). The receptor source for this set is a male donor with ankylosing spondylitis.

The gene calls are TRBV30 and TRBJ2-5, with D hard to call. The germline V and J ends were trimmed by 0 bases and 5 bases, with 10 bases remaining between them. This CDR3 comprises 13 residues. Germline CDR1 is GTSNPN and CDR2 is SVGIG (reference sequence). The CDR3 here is CAWSVVDSETQYF. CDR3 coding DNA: TGTGCCTGGAGTGTGGTAGATTCGGAGACCCAGTACTTC.

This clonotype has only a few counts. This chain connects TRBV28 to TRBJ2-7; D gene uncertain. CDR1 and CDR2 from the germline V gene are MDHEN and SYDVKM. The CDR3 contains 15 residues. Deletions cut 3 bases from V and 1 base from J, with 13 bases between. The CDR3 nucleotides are TGTGCCAGCAGTTTTGATAGCACTACTTCCTACGAGCAGTACTTC. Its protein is CASSFDSTTSYEQYF. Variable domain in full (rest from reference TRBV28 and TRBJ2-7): DVKVTQSSRYLVKRTGEKVFLECVQDMDHENMFWYRQDPGLGLRLIYFSYDVKMKEKGDIPEGYSVSREKKERFSLILESASTNQTSMYLCASSFDSTTSYEQYFGPGTRLTVT.

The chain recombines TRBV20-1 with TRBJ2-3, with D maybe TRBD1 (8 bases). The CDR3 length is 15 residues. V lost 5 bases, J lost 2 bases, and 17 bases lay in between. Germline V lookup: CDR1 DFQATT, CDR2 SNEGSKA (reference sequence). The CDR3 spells CSAGGDRTFTDTQYF. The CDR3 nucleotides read TGCAGTGCTGGGGGGGACAGGACTTTCACAGATACGCAGTATTTT.

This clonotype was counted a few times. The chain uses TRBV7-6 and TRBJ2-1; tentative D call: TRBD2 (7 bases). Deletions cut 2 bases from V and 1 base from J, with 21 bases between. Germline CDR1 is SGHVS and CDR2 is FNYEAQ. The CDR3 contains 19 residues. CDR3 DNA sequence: TGTGCCAGCAGCTTATGGGGGGGGCGGCTAGCGGATTCCTACAATGAGCAGTTCTTC. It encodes CASSLWGGRLADSYNEQFF. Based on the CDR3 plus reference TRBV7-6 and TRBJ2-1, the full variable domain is GAGVSQSPRYKVTKRGQDVALRCDPISGHVSLYWYRQALGQGPEFLTYFNYEAQQDKSGLPNDRFSAERPEGSISTLTIQRTEQRDSAMYRCASSLWGGRLADSYNEQFFGPGTRLTVL.

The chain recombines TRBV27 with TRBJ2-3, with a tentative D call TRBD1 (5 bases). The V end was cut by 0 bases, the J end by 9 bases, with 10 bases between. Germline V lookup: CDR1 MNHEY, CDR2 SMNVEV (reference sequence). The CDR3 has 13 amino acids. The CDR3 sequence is CASSLSGASTQYF. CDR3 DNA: TGTGCCAGCAGTTTATCAGGGGCCTCAACGCAGTATTTT.

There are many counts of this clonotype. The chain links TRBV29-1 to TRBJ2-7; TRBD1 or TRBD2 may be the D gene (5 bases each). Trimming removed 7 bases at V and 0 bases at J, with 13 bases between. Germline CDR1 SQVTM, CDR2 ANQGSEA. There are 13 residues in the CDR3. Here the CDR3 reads CSAGTEHSYEQYF. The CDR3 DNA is TGCAGCGCCGGGACGGAGCACTCCTACGAGCAGTACTTC.

The CDR3 DNA is TGCAGTGCTAGAACGCAGGGTTGGGGCACTGAAGCTTTCTTT. This encodes CSARTQGWGTEAFF. This chain connects TRBV20-1 to TRBJ1-1; possible D gene TRBD1, 5 bases. Germline CDR1 reads DFQATT; CDR2 reads SNEGSKA (reference sequence). CDR3 length: 14 amino acids. Trimming cost V 2 bases and J 4 bases, with 14 bases left between them.

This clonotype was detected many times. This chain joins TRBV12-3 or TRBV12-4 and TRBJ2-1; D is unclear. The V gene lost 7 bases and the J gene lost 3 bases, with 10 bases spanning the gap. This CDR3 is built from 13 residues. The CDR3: CASTPPSYNEQFF. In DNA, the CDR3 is TGTGCCAGCACCCCTCCTAGCTACAATGAGCAGTTCTTC.

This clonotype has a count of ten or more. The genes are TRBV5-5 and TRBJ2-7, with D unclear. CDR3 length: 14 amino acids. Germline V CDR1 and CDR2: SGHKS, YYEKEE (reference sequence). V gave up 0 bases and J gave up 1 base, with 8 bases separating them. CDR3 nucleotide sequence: TGTGCCAGCAGCTTGGCCGCTGGGTCCTACGAGCAGTACTTC. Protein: CASSLAAGSYEQYF.

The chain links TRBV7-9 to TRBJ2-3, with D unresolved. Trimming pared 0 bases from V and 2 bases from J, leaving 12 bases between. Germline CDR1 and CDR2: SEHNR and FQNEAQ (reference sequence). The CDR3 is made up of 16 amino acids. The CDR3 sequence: CASSLAAAESTDTQYF. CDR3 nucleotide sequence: TGTGCCAGCAGCTTAGCGGCCGCGGAATCCACAGATACGCAGTATTTT. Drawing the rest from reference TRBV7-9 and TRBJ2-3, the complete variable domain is DTGVSQNPRHKITKRGQNVTFRCDPISEHNRLYWYRQTLGQGPEFLTYFQNEAQLEKSRLLSDRFSAERPKGSFSTLEIQRTEQGDSAMYLCASSLAAAESTDTQYFGPGTRLTVL.

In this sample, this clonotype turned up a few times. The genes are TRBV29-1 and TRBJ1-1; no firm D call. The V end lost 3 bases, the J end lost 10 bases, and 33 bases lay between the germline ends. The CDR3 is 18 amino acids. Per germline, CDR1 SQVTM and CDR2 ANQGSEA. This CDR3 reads CSVEGLVESGSSLVGAFF. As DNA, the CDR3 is TGCAGCGTTGAGGGTCTTGTGGAGTCGGGGTCCTCCCTCGTAGGAGCTTTCTTT.

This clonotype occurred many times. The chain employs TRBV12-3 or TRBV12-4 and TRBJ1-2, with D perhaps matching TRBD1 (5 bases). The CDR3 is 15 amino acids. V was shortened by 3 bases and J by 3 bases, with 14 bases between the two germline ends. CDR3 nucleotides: TGTGCCAGCAGTTTTGCTACAGGAGGGGACTATGGCTACACCTTC. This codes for CASSFATGGDYGYTF.

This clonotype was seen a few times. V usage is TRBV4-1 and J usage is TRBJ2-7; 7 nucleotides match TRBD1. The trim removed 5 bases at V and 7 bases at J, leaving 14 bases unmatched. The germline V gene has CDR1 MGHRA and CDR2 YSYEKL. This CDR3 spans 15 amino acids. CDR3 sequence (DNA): TGCGCCAGCAGCACCGCGCCGTGGGACAGAAGGGAGCAGTACTTC. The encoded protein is CASSTAPWDRREQYF.

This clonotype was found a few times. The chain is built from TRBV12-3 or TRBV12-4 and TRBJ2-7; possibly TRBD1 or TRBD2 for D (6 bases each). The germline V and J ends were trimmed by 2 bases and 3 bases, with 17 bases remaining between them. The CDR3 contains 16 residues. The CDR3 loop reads CASSLKGGVAHYEQYF. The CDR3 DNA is TGTGCCAGCAGTTTAAAGGGGGGAGTAGCGCACTACGAGCAGTACTTC.

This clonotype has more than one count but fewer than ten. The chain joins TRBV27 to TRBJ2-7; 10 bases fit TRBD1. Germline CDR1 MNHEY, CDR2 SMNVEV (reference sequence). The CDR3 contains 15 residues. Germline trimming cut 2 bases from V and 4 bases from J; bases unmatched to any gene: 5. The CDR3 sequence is CASSLRGQGVYEQYF. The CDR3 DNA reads TGTGCCAGCAGTTTACGTGGACAGGGGGTTTACGAGCAGTACTTC.

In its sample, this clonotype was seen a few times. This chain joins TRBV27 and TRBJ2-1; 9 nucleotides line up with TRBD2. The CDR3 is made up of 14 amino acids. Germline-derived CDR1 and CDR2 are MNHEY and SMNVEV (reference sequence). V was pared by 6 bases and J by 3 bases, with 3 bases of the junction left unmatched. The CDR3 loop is CASRRAGGYNEQFF. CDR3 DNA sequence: TGTGCCAGCAGACGAGCGGGGGGCTACAATGAGCAGTTCTTC.

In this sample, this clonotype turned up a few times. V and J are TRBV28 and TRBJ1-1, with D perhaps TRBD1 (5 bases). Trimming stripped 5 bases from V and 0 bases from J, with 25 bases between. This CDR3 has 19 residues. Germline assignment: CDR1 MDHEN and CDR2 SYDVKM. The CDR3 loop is CASSSVGGSRRSMNTEAFF. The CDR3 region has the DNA TGTGCCAGCAGTAGTGTGGGGGGAAGTAGGCGTTCGATGAACACTGAAGCTTTCTTT.

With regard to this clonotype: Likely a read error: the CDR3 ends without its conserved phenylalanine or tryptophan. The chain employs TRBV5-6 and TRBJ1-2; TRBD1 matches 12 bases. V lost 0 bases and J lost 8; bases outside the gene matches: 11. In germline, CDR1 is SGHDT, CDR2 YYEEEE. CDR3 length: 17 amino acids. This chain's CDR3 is CASSLVPGTGGAEGYTL. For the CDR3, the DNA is TGTGCCAGCAGCTTGGTTCCCGGGACAGGGGGCGCCGAGGGCTACACCCTC.

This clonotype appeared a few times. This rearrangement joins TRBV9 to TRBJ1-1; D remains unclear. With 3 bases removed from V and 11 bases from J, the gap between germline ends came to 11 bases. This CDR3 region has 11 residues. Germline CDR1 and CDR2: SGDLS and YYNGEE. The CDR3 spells CASSAEDGAFF. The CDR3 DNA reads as TGTGCCAGCAGCGCCGAGGATGGGGCTTTCTTT.

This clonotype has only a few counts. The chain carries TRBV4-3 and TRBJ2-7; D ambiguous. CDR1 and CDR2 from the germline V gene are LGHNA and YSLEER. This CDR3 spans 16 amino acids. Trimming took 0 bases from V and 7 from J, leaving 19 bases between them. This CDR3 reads CASSQDLARFPGEQYF. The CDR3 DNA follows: TGCGCCAGCAGCCAAGACTTGGCGAGGTTTCCGGGTGAGCAGTACTTC.

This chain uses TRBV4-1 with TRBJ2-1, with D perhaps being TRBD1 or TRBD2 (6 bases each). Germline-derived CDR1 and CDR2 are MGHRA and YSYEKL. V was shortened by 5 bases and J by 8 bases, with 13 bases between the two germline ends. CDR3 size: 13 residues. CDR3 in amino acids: CASSFAGEDEQFF. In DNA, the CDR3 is TGCGCCAGCAGCTTTGCAGGGGAGGATGAGCAGTTCTTC.

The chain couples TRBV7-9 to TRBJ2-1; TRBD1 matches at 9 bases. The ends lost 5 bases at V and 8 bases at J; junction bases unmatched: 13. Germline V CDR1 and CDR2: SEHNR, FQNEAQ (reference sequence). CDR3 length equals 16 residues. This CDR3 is CASSLVGQGLHDEQFF. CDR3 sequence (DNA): TGTGCCAGCAGCCTAGTTGGACAGGGGCTCCACGATGAGCAGTTCTTC.